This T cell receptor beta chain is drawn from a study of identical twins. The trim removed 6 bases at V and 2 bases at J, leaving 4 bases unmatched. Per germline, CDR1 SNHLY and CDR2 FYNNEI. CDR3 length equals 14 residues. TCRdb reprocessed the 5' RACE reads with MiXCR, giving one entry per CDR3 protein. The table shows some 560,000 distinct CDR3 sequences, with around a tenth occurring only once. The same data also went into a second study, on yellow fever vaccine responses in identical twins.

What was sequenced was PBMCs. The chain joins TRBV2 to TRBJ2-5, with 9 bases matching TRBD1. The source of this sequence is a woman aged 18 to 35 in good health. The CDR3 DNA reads TGTGCCAGCAGGAGGGACAGGGTTCAAGAGACCCAGTACTTC. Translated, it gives CASRRDRVQETQYF.